What follows are 3 T cell receptor beta chains derived from one specimen sequenced in a study of beta chain features in type 1 diabetes. These receptors have no known antigen. Investigators reverse transcribed all isolated RNA, so they sequenced expressed TCRB transcripts. Some clones are missing from TCRdb's copy, which holds only in-frame ones; the method was immunoSEQ multiplex PCR. The repertoire holds about 390,000 clones, 8% to 10% seen once, with about 0.64% in the top ten. Whole-study results and caveats: All four CD4+ subsets of Type 1 diabetes patients contained TCRB CDR3s that were moderately but significantly shorter.

The sequencing sample was made of central memory CD4+ T cells from blood. The receptors come from a man aged 25-45 years with type 1 diabetes.

This clone was counted between two and nine times. The chain recombines TRBV2 with TRBJ2-3; 9 positions match TRBD1. Per germline, CDR1 SNHLY and CDR2 FYNNEI. The J segment lost 2 bases and the V segment lost 4 bases, leaving 4 bases of the junction unmatched. The CDR3 is 15 amino acids. The chain's CDR3 is CASSGDRGATDTQYF. For the CDR3, the DNA is TGTGCCAGCAGTGGCGACAGGGGGGCCACAGATACGCAGTATTTT.

This clone was observed a handful of times. The genes are TRBV11-2 and TRBJ1-1; D remains unclear. Trimming took off 5 bases at V and 6 bases at J, with 7 bases between the two ends. CDR1 is SGHAT, CDR2 FQNNGV, per germline. The CDR3 is 11 amino acids. The CDR3 is CASSRLPEAFF. CDR3 DNA: TGTGCCAGCAGCCGCCTACCTGAAGCTTTCTTT.

This sequence joins TRBV11-1 and TRBJ2-1; 12 bases agree with TRBD2. Germline trimming cut 5 bases from V and 2 bases from J; bases unmatched to any gene: 4. CDR1 is SGHAT, CDR2 FQDESV, per germline (reference sequence). CDR3 length equals 16 residues. CDR3 sequence (DNA): TGTGCCAGCAGCCCGCGACTAGCGGGGGCCTACAATGAGCAGTTCTTC. Amino acids: CASSPRLAGAYNEQFF.